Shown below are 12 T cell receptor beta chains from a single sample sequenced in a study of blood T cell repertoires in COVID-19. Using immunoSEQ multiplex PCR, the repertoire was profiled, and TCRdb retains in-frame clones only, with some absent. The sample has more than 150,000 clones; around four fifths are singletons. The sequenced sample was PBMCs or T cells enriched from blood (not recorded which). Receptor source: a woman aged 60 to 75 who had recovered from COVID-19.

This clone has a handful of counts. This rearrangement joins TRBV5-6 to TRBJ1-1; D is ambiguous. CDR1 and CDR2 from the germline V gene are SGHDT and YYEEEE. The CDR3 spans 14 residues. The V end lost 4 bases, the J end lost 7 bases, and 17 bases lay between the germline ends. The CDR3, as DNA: TGTGCCAGCAGCGCCACCCCGGGAGTCATTGAAGCTTTCTTT. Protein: CASSATPGVIEAFF. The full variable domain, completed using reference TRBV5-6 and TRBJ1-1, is DAGVTQSPTHLIKTRGQQVTLRCSPKSGHDTVSWYQQALGQGPQFIFQYYEEEERQRGNFPDRFSGHQFPNYSSELNVNALLLGDSALYLCASSATPGVIEAFFGQGTRLTVV.

CDR3 residues: CASSLNQGAPPEAFF. In DNA, the CDR3 is TGTGCCAGCTCGTTGAACCAGGGGGCCCCTCCTGAAGCTTTCTTT. V usage is TRBV18 and J usage is TRBJ1-1, with 8 bases that match TRBD1. Germline V lookup: CDR1 KGHSH, CDR2 LQKENI. CDR3 length: 15 amino acids. V was clipped by 6 bases and J by 6 bases; unmatched bases: 12.

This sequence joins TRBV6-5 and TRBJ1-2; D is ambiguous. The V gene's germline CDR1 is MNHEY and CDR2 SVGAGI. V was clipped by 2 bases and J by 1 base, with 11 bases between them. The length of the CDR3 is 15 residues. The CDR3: CASSYGPEGNYGYTF. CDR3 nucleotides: TGTGCCAGCAGTTACGGGCCGGAGGGTAACTATGGCTACACCTTC.

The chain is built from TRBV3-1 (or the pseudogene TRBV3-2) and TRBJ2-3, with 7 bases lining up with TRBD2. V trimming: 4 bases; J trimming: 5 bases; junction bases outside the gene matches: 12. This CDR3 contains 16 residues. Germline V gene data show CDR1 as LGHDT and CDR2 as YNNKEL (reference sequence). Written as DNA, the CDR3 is TGTGCCAGCAGCCTTACCATTTTGGCTAGCGGAGATACGCAGTATTTT. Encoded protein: CASSLTILASGDTQYF.

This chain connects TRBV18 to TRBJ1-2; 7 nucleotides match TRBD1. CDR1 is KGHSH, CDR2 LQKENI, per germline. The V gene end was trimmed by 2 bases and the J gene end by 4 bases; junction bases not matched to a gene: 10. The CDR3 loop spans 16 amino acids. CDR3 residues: CASSPIQGEPSYGYTF. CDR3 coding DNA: TGTGCCAGCTCACCAATCCAGGGGGAACCTAGCTATGGCTACACCTTC.

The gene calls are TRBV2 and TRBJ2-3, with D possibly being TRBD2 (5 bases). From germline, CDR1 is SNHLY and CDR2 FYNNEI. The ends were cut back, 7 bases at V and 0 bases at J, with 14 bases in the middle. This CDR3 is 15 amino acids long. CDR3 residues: CASNERRTSTDTQYF. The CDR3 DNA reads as TGTGCCAGCAACGAGAGGCGGACTAGCACAGATACGCAGTATTTT.

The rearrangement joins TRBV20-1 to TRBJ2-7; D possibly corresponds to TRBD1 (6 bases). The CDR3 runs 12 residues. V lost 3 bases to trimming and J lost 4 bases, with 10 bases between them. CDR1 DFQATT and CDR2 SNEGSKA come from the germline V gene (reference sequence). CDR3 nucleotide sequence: TGCAGTGCTAGTAACAGGGAGTACGAGCAGTACTTC. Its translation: CSASNREYEQYF.

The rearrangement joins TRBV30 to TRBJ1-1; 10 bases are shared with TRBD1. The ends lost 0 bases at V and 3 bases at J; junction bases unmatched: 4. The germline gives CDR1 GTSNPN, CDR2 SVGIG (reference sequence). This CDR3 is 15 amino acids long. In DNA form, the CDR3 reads TGTGCCTGGAGTGTACTCGGGACAGGGGACACTGAAGCTTTCTTT. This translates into CAWSVLGTGDTEAFF.

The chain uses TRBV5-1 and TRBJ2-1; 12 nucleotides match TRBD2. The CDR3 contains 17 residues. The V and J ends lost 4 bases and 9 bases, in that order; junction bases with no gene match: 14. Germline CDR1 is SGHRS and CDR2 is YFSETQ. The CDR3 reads CASSLLTSTSGGGEQFF. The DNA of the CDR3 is TGCGCCAGCAGCCTCTTGACCTCGACTAGCGGGGGTGGTGAGCAGTTCTTC.

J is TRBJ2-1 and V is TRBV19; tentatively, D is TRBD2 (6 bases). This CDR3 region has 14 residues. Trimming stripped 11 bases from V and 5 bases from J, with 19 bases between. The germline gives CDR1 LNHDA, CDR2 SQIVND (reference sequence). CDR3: CAASDTPGDNEQFF. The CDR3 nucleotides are TGTGCCGCTTCAGACACCCCGGGAGACAATGAGCAGTTCTTC. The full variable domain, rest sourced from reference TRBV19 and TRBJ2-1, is DGGITQSPKYLFRKEGQNVTLSCEQNLNHDAMYWYRQDPGQGLRLIYYSQIVNDFQKGDIAEGYSVSREKKESFPLTVTSAQKNPTAFYLCAASDTPGDNEQFFGPGTRLTVL.

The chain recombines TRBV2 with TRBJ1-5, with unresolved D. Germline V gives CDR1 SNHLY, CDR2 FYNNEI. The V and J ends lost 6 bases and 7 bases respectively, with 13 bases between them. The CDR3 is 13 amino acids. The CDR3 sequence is CASRSGVRQPQHF. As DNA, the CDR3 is TGTGCCAGCAGATCAGGTGTTCGACAGCCCCAGCATTTT.

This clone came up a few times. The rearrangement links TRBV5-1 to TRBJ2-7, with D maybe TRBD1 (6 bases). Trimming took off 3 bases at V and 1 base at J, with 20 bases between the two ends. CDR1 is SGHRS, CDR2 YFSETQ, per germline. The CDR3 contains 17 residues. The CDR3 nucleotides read TGCGCCAGCAGCTATCTCCCGGGACATCCGACGTCCTACGAGCAGTACTTC. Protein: CASSYLPGHPTSYEQYF.